Presented here are 8 T cell receptor beta chains from one specimen sequenced in a study of T cell repertoires in cytomegalovirus infection. For these TCRs, the target antigens are not known. In TCRdb, the reads were re-called with MiXCR into one record per CDR3 protein. The sample lists about 570,000 distinct CDR3 sequences; roughly 42% were seen once. Sequencing was performed on cultured PBMCs, taken from culture after CMV antigen stimulation. The receptors derive from a human donor in good health (CMV status not recorded). Some clones in this sample may be carry-over from other donors' samples.

This clonotype was found once. The rearrangement joins TRBV2 to TRBJ2-7; TRBD1 aligns across 7 bases. J lost 2 bases, V lost 8 bases, and 9 bases had no gene match. The CDR3 covers 14 residues. The germline gives CDR1 SNHLY, CDR2 FYNNEI. This chain's CDR3 is CASRMPGTAYEQYF. The CDR3, as DNA: TGTGCCAGCCGCATGCCAGGGACAGCCTACGAGCAGTACTTC.

This clonotype was detected a few times. The chain joins TRBV7-2 to TRBJ2-1; 8 nucleotides line up with TRBD2. The length of the CDR3 is 14 residues. CDR1 is SGHTA and CDR2 is FQGNSA in the germline V gene. J lost 7 bases, V lost 5 bases, and 7 bases had no gene match. Here the CDR3 reads CASSPRGGRNEQFF. The CDR3 region has the DNA TGTGCCAGCAGCCCCCGGGGGGGGAGGAATGAGCAGTTCTTC.

This rearrangement joins TRBV27 to TRBJ2-7; D might be TRBD2 (6 bases). V was pared by 6 bases and J by 4 bases, with 19 bases between. CDR3 length: 15 amino acids. CDR1 and CDR2 from the germline V gene are MNHEY and SMNVEV (reference sequence). Here the CDR3 DNA reads TGTGCCAGCAGCCGTAAACCGGGACTCACATACGAGCAGTACTTC. Amino acids: CASSRKPGLTYEQYF.

This clonotype was seen more than once but under ten times. This chain uses TRBV6-2 or TRBV6-3 with TRBJ2-2; the D gene could be TRBD1 or TRBD2 (6 bases each). Trimming took 7 bases from V and 4 from J, leaving 19 bases between them. CDR1 and CDR2 from the germline V gene are MNHEY and SVGEGT. The CDR3 has 16 residues. CDR3 DNA sequence: TGTGCCAGCACCCAGAGGGGGGTTCCCTCCACCGGGGAGCTGTTTTTT. Protein product: CASTQRGVPSTGELFF.

The CDR3: CASSAWADNSPLHF. CDR3 DNA: TGTGCCAGCAGCGCCTGGGCAGATAATTCACCCCTCCACTTT. The chain has TRBV7-6 and TRBJ1-6; D ambiguous. CDR1 and CDR2 (germline): SGHVS, FNYEAQ. V lost 5 bases, J lost 5 bases, and 10 bases lay in between. The CDR3 loop spans 14 amino acids.

The DNA for the CDR3 is TGCGCCAGCAGCCAAGATCTGGGGGCAACAGATACGCAGTATTTT. This codes for CASSQDLGATDTQYF. This rearrangement joins TRBV4-3 to TRBJ2-3; weak D call: TRBD1 (6 bases). CDR1 LGHNA and CDR2 YSLEER come from the germline V gene. The germline V and J ends were trimmed by 0 bases and 3 bases, with 10 bases remaining between them. The CDR3 runs to 15 residues.

The rearrangement joins TRBV20-1 to TRBJ2-3; 8 nucleotides align to TRBD1. Germline V CDR1 and CDR2: DFQATT, SNEGSKA (reference sequence). CDR3 length: 14 amino acids. Trimming cost V 4 bases and J 3 bases; bases outside gene matches: 6. The CDR3 DNA follows: TGCAGTGCTACTAGGACAGGGAGTACAGATACGCAGTATTTT. Protein: CSATRTGSTDTQYF.

In this sample, this clonotype turned up a few times. The CDR3 nucleotides are TGTGCCAGCAGCTTACGTGTGGTCTCGAGCTCCTACGAGCAGTACTTC. Its protein is CASSLRVVSSSYEQYF. The rearrangement joins TRBV7-2 to TRBJ2-7; no definite D call. V lost 2 bases to trimming and J lost 0 bases, with 14 bases between them. Germline CDR1 SGHTA, CDR2 FQGNSA. The CDR3 spans 16 residues.